This T cell receptor (beta chain) stems from a study of blood T cell repertoires in COVID-19. Across the study: The United States, Italy and Spain supplied acute and convalescent COVID-19 samples. Nucleic acid was either cDNA or gDNA, and it came from T cells, B-cell-depleted T cells, or PBMCs.

The CDR3 spans 13 residues. V shed 6 bases, J shed 5 bases, and the junction held 5 bases outside the gene matches. In the authors' methods: Nucleated cell counts were estimated from reference gene primer amplification. Profiled with immunoSEQ multiplex PCR; TCRdb holds only in-frame clones, not every one. V, J and clone size are taken as reported in that table, and D and trimming were inferred from the DNA itself. The sample carries under 140,000 clones, 72% recorded once. The receptor was isolated from a woman aged 55-75 years with acute or convalescent COVID-19. Sequenced: peripheral blood. The chain combines TRBV12-3 or TRBV12-4 with TRBJ1-1; 8 bases fit TRBD1. The CDR3 nucleotides read TGTGCCAGCAGCAATTACAGGGGGACTGAAGCTTTCTTT. Amino acids: CASSNYRGTEAFF.